This T cell receptor beta chain originates from a study of naive and memory T cell subsets. The study, taken as a whole, reports: Possibly reflecting memory cells re-expressing CD45RA, a few larger clonotypes occurred in naive repertoires, especially CD8.

An equimolar mix of two oligonucleotides served as the beta constant-region primer for TRBC1 and TRBC2. Ligated cDNA was amplified by four rounds of PCR with nested alpha and beta constant-region primers and SP2. TCRdb recomputed calls from the UMI-ligation and nested PCR reads with MiXCR, one row per CDR3 protein. Among more than 95,000 distinct CDR3 sequences listed, about 15% were seen once. This clonotype was seen only a few times. As yet, its antigen is unknown. Sequenced material: naive CD8+ T cells from blood. This TCR was sampled from a human donor in good health.

CDR3 nucleotides: TGCAGTGCTAGAGATCTGAGGGTAGCGGGAGGGAAGAACACAGATACGCAGTATTTT. Translating it yields CSARDLRVAGGKNTDTQYF. V and J are TRBV20-1 and TRBJ2-3, with 11 bases that match TRBD2. V lost 0 bases to trimming and J lost 2 bases; unmatched junction nucleotides: 13. CDR3 size: 19 residues. CDR1 and CDR2 (germline): DFQATT, SNEGSKA (reference sequence).